One and the same sample provided the 16 T cell receptor beta chains below, sequenced in a study of beta chain features in type 1 diabetes. Study-wide results and limits: Patients with Type 1 diabetes showed moderately but significantly shorter TCRB CDR3s in all four CD4+ subsets.

These receptors have no identified antigens. Since all of the isolated RNA was reverse transcribed, expressed TCRB transcripts were what got sequenced. The table came from immunoSEQ multiplex PCR; TCRdb's copy has only in-frame clones and leaves some out. This sample carries about 160,000 clones, roughly 59% of them seen once, and the ten largest clones take roughly 0.092%. The sequenced material came from naive CD4+ T cells from blood. The receptors here all came from a man under 40 with type 1 diabetes.

This clone was observed once. The V and J genes are TRBV11-2 and TRBJ2-1; 8 bases are a match to TRBD1. This CDR3 has 16 amino acids. V gave up 5 bases and J gave up 7 bases; unmatched junction bases: 13. Germline V gives CDR1 SGHAT, CDR2 FQNNGV. The CDR3 loop reads CASSHIGQGAGNEQFF. For the CDR3, the DNA is TGTGCCAGCAGCCATATTGGGCAGGGGGCTGGGAATGAGCAGTTCTTC.

This clone turned up a few times. The rearrangement links TRBV4-3 to TRBJ1-2; TRBD1 matches at 8 bases. Trimming at V came to 5 bases and at J to 2 bases, leaving 10 bases not matched to a gene. Germline V gene data show CDR1 as LGHNA and CDR2 as YSLEER. The CDR3 runs 16 residues. CDR3 residues: CASSTRTGRGNYGYTF. As DNA, the CDR3 is TGCGCCAGCAGCACACGGACAGGGAGAGGGAACTATGGCTACACCTTC.

This clone has a handful of counts. This rearrangement joins TRBV29-1 to TRBJ2-5; TRBD1 matches 9 bases. This CDR3 has 13 amino acids. V dropped 7 bases and J dropped 1; count of bases not matched to a gene: 4. Per the germline V gene, CDR1 is SQVTM and CDR2 is ANQGSEA. CDR3 in amino acids: CSAGTGPQETQYF. CDR3 DNA: TGCAGCGCCGGGACAGGGCCCCAAGAGACCCAGTACTTC.

The gene calls are TRBV4-3 and TRBJ2-3; D is perhaps TRBD1 (5 bases). The CDR3 sequence is 16 residues long. CDR1 is LGHNA and CDR2 is YSLEER in the germline V gene. V was cut by 0 bases and J by 1 base, with 11 bases left in between. The CDR3 DNA follows: TGCGCCAGCAGCCAAGATAGGCGACAGCGCACAGATACGCAGTATTTT. Translated, it gives CASSQDRRQRTDTQYF.

This clone came up a few times. The rearrangement joins TRBV7-2 to TRBJ2-3; no reliable D call. Germline assignment: CDR1 SGHTA and CDR2 FQGNSA. The V gene lost 5 bases and the J gene lost 6 bases, with 12 bases spanning the gap. CDR3 size: 13 residues. CDR3 sequence: CASSENLPDTQYF. The CDR3 DNA reads as TGTGCCAGCAGCGAAAACCTCCCTGATACGCAGTATTTT.

This clone showed up just once. V and J are TRBV30 and TRBJ2-7; 7 bases are shared with TRBD2. The CDR3 totals 12 residues. V lost 7 bases, J lost 7 bases, and 10 bases stayed unmatched. Germline V gene lookup returns CDR1 GTSNPN and CDR2 SVGIG (reference sequence). The CDR3 DNA is TGTGCCTCCACCGGGCTCGGGAGGGAGCAGTACTTC. Translating gives CASTGLGREQYF.

J is TRBJ2-7 and V is TRBV30; the D is unclear. Trimming stripped 2 bases from V and 9 bases from J, with 14 bases between. Per the germline V gene, CDR1 is GTSNPN and CDR2 is SVGIG (reference sequence). The CDR3 totals 12 residues. CDR3 sequence: CAWSPRPLRQYF. CDR3 sequence (DNA): TGTGCCTGGAGTCCGCGACCCTTAAGGCAGTACTTC.

The chain links TRBV9 to TRBJ2-1; D unclear. The CDR3 is 13 residues long. V was pared by 0 bases and J by 11 bases, with 12 bases between. Germline CDR1 and CDR2: SGDLS and YYNGEE. The CDR3 is CASSVEADRKQFF. CDR3 bases: TGTGCCAGCAGCGTAGAGGCGGATAGGAAGCAGTTCTTC.

The chain joins TRBV5-6 to TRBJ2-1; no clear D gene. Germline V gives CDR1 SGHDT, CDR2 YYEEEE. The V end lost 4 bases, the J end lost 5 bases, and 7 bases lay between the germline ends. CDR3 length: 12 amino acids. CDR3 in DNA: TGTGCCAGCAGCCCTACTCACAATGAGCAGTTCTTC. Residues: CASSPTHNEQFF. The full variable domain, with the rest looked up from reference TRBV5-6 and TRBJ2-1, is DAGVTQSPTHLIKTRGQQVTLRCSPKSGHDTVSWYQQALGQGPQFIFQYYEEEERQRGNFPDRFSGHQFPNYSSELNVNALLLGDSALYLCASSPTHNEQFFGPGTRLTVL.

The CDR3 DNA follows: TGTGCCTGGAGTGATCCAGGGGCGGCGGGGAGACCCTACGAGCAGTACTTC. Protein product: CAWSDPGAAGRPYEQYF. The gene calls are TRBV30 and TRBJ2-7; D possibly matches TRBD1 or TRBD2 (6 bases each). Trimming stripped 1 base from V and 2 bases from J, with 21 bases between. The CDR3 length is 17 residues. Germline CDR1 is GTSNPN and CDR2 is SVGIG (reference sequence). The complete variable domain, with remaining parts taken from reference TRBV30 and TRBJ2-7, reads SQTIHQWPATLVQPVGSPLSLECTVEGTSNPNLYWYRQAAGRGLQLLFYSVGIGQISSEVPQNLSASRPQDRQFILSSKKLLLSDSGFYLCAWSDPGAAGRPYEQYFGPGTRLTVT.

This clone has just a few counts. J is TRBJ1-2 and V is TRBV29-1; the D gene is possibly TRBD1 (6 bases). This CDR3 region has 12 residues. CDR1 SQVTM and CDR2 ANQGSEA come from the germline V gene. The V end was cut by 2 bases, the J end by 2 bases, with 6 bases between. Written as DNA, the CDR3 is TGCAGCGTTGAAAGGGGGAACTATGGCTACACCTTC. Amino acid sequence: CSVERGNYGYTF.

The chain combines TRBV23-1 with TRBJ2-4; possible D gene TRBD1, 5 bases. TRBV23-1 is an ORF, and what it does is uncertain. The CDR3 runs 16 residues. The germline V and J ends were trimmed by 8 bases and 0 bases, with 17 bases remaining between them. The CDR3, as DNA: TGCGCCAGCGTCTGGACCGACAGTTTAGCCAAAAACATTCAGTACTTC. It yields the protein CASVWTDSLAKNIQYF.

The chain couples TRBV7-2 to TRBJ2-2; TRBD1 is a possible D gene (7 bases). Germline CDR1 is SGHTA and CDR2 is FQGNSA. This CDR3 spans 13 amino acids. Trimming left V 5 bases short and J 6 bases short, with 10 bases between. CDR3 amino acids: CASSPRGAGELFF. The CDR3 nucleotides read TGTGCCAGCAGCCCCAGGGGGGCCGGGGAGCTGTTTTTT.

This sequence joins TRBV25-1 and TRBJ2-3; D ambiguous. The CDR3 has 13 residues. Per germline, CDR1 MGHDK and CDR2 SYGVNS. V dropped 0 bases and J dropped 3 bases, with 4 bases sitting between them. The CDR3: CASSEYPTDTQYF. The CDR3, as DNA: TGTGCCAGCAGTGAATACCCTACAGATACGCAGTATTTT.

This chain links TRBV9 with TRBJ2-5; 9 bases are a match to TRBD1. From germline, CDR1 is SGDLS and CDR2 YYNGEE. The J segment lost 5 bases and the V segment lost 0 bases, leaving 2 bases of the junction unmatched. This CDR3 is 14 amino acids long. Here the CDR3 DNA reads TGTGCCAGCAGCGTAGACAGGGGGCTGGAGACCCAGTACTTC. As protein: CASSVDRGLETQYF.

This clone was picked up a small number of times. CDR3 nucleotides: TGTGCCTGGGGTCTTAATCAGCCCCAGCATTTT. Translating it yields CAWGLNQPQHF. The gene calls are TRBV30 and TRBJ1-5; D is ambiguous. The V gene lost 5 bases and the J gene lost 4 bases, with 6 bases spanning the gap. The CDR3 is 11 residues long. Germline V gives CDR1 GTSNPN, CDR2 SVGIG (reference sequence).